Sequencing of this T cell receptor beta chain was carried out in a study of T-cell reconstitution after alpha-beta-depleted transplantation in children. Notes on the study in general: From newly produced T cells came most of the T-cell counts and diversity one year after transplant. Diversity of TCRbeta at day 60 was high in some patients, arising from surviving recipient T cells and thymic progenitors. Several hundred expanded graft clones reportedly gave rise to the alpha-beta T cells present about two months after transplant.

Germline lookup yields CDR1 MDHEN and CDR2 SYDVKM. J was trimmed by 2 bases and V by 8 bases; bases with no gene match: 8. The CDR3 covers 14 residues. TCRbeta library construction was performed incorporating unique molecular identifiers. TCRdb reprocessed the PCR reads with MiXCR, giving one entry per CDR3 protein. The table lists 450,000 to 600,000 distinct CDR3 sequences, about 10% of them singletons. This clonotype was counted a few times. Its antigen is unknown. The chain joins TRBV28 to TRBJ2-5, with 7 nucleotides matching TRBD1. The material sequenced was PBMCs, taken before TCRalphabeta/CD19-depleted stem cell transplant. The TCR originated in a child under 10 years old with inherited bone marrow failure, due to receive a stem cell transplant. CDR3 loop: CASGLGGIQETQYF. The CDR3 DNA reads TGTGCCAGCGGGCTAGGGGGCATACAAGAGACCCAGTACTTC.